The next 25 T cell receptor beta chains were all read from a single sample in a study of T cells after yellow fever vaccination. Each CDR3 protein gets one entry after TCRdb re-called the 5' RACE reads with MiXCR. Among approximately 510,000 distinct CDR3 sequences listed, 21% were seen once. Sequencing used PBMCs, obtained about 21 days after the first yellow fever vaccination. The receptors shown here come from a young man who received the YFV17D yellow fever vaccine.

V gene TRBV12-3 or TRBV12-4 combines with J gene TRBJ1-6; TRBD1 agrees at 9 bases. The CDR3 runs 14 residues. Trimming took 6 bases from V and 7 from J; bases not matched to a gene: 4. As DNA, the CDR3 is TGTGCCAGCAGCGCCGGGACAGGGAATTCACCCCTCCACTTT. It translates to CASSAGTGNSPLHF.

The chain combines TRBV6-2 or TRBV6-3 with TRBJ2-1; possibly TRBD2 for D (6 bases). This CDR3 has 13 residues. Trimming shortened V by 7 bases and J by 5 bases, and 12 bases separated the two germline ends. CDR1 and CDR2 from the germline V gene are MNHEY and SVGEGT. In DNA, the CDR3 is TGTGCCAGCAACAACGGGGGTGACAATGAGCAGTTCTTC. It translates to CASNNGGDNEQFF.

The chain uses TRBV4-1 and TRBJ1-5; weak D call: TRBD1 (5 bases). The CDR3 length is 15 residues. Germline loops: CDR1 MGHRA, CDR2 YSYEKL. The V end was cut by 1 base, the J end by 3 bases, with 10 bases between. The DNA of the CDR3 is TGCGCCAGCAGCCAAGCGGGGCCCCTCAATCAGCCCCAGCATTTT. This gives the protein CASSQAGPLNQPQHF.

The table lists this clonotype with a few counts. This chain uses TRBV5-1 with TRBJ2-5; D could derive from TRBD1 or TRBD2 (6 bases each). The CDR3 spans 16 residues. The V gene lost 3 bases and the J gene lost 1 base, with 16 bases spanning the gap. The V gene's germline CDR1 is SGHRS and CDR2 YFSETQ. This CDR3 is CASSSTGGGFQETQYF. For the CDR3, the DNA is TGCGCCAGCAGCTCAACAGGAGGGGGATTCCAAGAGACCCAGTACTTC.

The chain couples TRBV6-2 or TRBV6-3 to TRBJ2-5, with 14 positions matching TRBD2. The CDR3 runs 18 residues. The junction had 12 bases not matched to a gene; V was cut back by 6 bases and J by 3 bases. Germline CDR1 and CDR2: MNHEY and SVGEGT. CDR3 residues: CASSKTPLGLAGEETQYF. CDR3 nucleotides: TGTGCCAGCAGCAAGACGCCCCTGGGACTAGCGGGGGAAGAGACCCAGTACTTC.

The V call is TRBV7-2, the J call TRBJ2-5, with TRBD1 identical over 9 bases. V was clipped by 8 bases and J by 1 base; unmatched bases: 11. This CDR3 has 16 amino acids. CDR1 SGHTA and CDR2 FQGNSA come from the germline V gene. CDR3 residues: CASGTGGSSAQETQYF. The CDR3 nucleotides are TGTGCCAGCGGTACAGGGGGCTCTAGTGCCCAAGAGACCCAGTACTTC.

The chain combines TRBV4-1 with TRBJ1-6, with no clear D. Deletions cut 3 bases from V and 7 bases from J, with 16 bases between. The CDR3 consists of 16 residues. From germline, CDR1 is MGHRA and CDR2 YSYEKL. The CDR3 DNA reads as TGCGCCAGCAGCCAGGAACCTGGTCAGGACAATTCACCCCTCCACTTT. This gives the protein CASSQEPGQDNSPLHF.

J is TRBJ2-1 and V is TRBV7-2; 11 nucleotides line up with TRBD2. The CDR3 runs 14 residues. Germline V gene lookup returns CDR1 SGHTA and CDR2 FQGNSA. J gave up 9 bases and V 3 bases, and 4 bases lay outside the gene matches. The CDR3: CASSFSGGVFEQFF. Here the CDR3 DNA reads TGTGCCAGCAGCTTTAGCGGGGGGGTTTTTGAGCAGTTCTTC.

This clonotype was picked up a small number of times. The rearrangement joins TRBV20-1 to TRBJ1-1; D is uncertain. The CDR3 sequence is 13 residues long. Germline loops: CDR1 DFQATT, CDR2 SNEGSKA (reference sequence). Between the trimmed V and J ends, which lost 2 bases and 5 bases, there was a span of 12 bases. CDR3 protein: CSARKEVGTEAFF. The CDR3 DNA is TGCAGTGCTAGAAAGGAGGTCGGTACTGAAGCTTTCTTT.

The rearrangement joins TRBV13 to TRBJ1-1; 8 bases are a match to TRBD1. The CDR3 is 14 residues long. CDR1 is PRHDT, CDR2 FYEKMQ, per germline (reference sequence). Unmatched junction bases numbered 6, after V lost 2 bases and J lost 7 bases. CDR3 nucleotide sequence: TGTGCCAGCAGCTTATTGGGGACAGGCGTTGAAGCTTTCTTT. Encoded protein: CASSLLGTGVEAFF.

The rearrangement joins TRBV7-2 to TRBJ2-1; D is undetermined. The CDR3 runs 15 residues. The germline CDR1 and CDR2 sequences are SGHTA and FQGNSA. Trimming shortened V by 2 bases and J by 9 bases, and 17 bases separated the two germline ends. The CDR3 is CASSLSVGPYAEQFF. CDR3 nucleotide sequence: TGTGCCAGCAGCTTAAGTGTTGGGCCATATGCTGAGCAGTTCTTC.

This clonotype was counted between two and nine times. The chain links TRBV5-6 to TRBJ2-5; D is unclear. Trimming removed 4 bases at V and 5 bases at J, with 6 bases between. Germline assignment: CDR1 SGHDT and CDR2 YYEEEE. The CDR3 sequence is 11 residues long. The CDR3: CASSALETQYF. The CDR3 DNA reads as TGTGCCAGCAGCGCCTTGGAGACCCAGTACTTC.

The chain recombines TRBV4-3 with TRBJ2-2; TRBD1 is a possible D gene (6 bases). V was cut by 1 base and J by 5 bases, with 17 bases left in between. Looked up from germline, CDR1 is LGHNA and CDR2 is YSLEER. The CDR3 is made up of 17 amino acids. CDR3: CASSQAWGQGLTGELFF. The CDR3 DNA is TGCGCCAGCAGCCAAGCATGGGGCCAGGGGTTGACCGGGGAGCTGTTTTTT.

Many counts were recorded for this clonotype. The CDR3 DNA sequence: TGCGCCAGCAGTGAGTCCTTGGGGGAAGGTTTTAGTGAGCAGTTCTTC. The encoded protein is CASSESLGEGFSEQFF. The chain employs TRBV10-1 and TRBJ2-1, with D perhaps being TRBD1 or TRBD2 (5 bases each). Germline CDR1 WNHNN, CDR2 SYGVQD (reference sequence). Trimming stripped 0 bases from V and 9 bases from J, with 18 bases between. CDR3 size: 16 residues.

The CDR3 DNA reads TGTGCCAGCACCCCGACATATCCAGTTGAAGCTTTCTTT. It specifies CASTPTYPVEAFF. The genes are TRBV12-3 or TRBV12-4 and TRBJ1-1; D call uncertain. Trimming took 7 bases from V and 7 from J, leaving 16 bases between them. The CDR3 is 13 residues long.

This clonotype appeared a few times. The V and J genes are TRBV19 and TRBJ1-5, with a possible D match to TRBD1 (6 bases). Germline CDR1 LNHDA, CDR2 SQIVND (reference sequence). V dropped 7 bases and J dropped 6 bases, with 19 bases sitting between them. The CDR3 has 15 residues. The CDR3 loop reads CASTSFGGQGQPQHF. In DNA, the CDR3 is TGTGCCAGTACCTCGTTCGGGGGCCAGGGTCAGCCCCAGCATTTT.

This clonotype was seen only a few times. The V call is TRBV4-3, the J call TRBJ2-6, with D hard to call. The CDR3 sequence is 16 residues long. Germline CDR1 reads LGHNA; CDR2 reads YSLEER. Deletions cut 2 bases from V and 1 base from J, with 9 bases between. The CDR3 here is CASSQSLSSGANVLTF. DNA of the CDR3: TGCGCCAGCAGCCAATCACTTTCATCTGGGGCCAACGTCCTGACTTTC.

The chain employs TRBV5-1 and TRBJ1-4; D gene uncertain. Trimming cost V 4 bases and J 8 bases, with 18 bases left between them. CDR1 and CDR2 from the germline V gene are SGHRS and YFSETQ. The CDR3 length is 15 residues. The chain's CDR3 is CASSGGRTQGEKLFF. For the CDR3, the DNA is TGCGCCAGCAGCGGAGGACGGACTCAAGGGGAAAAACTGTTTTTT.

This clonotype was found a few times. The chain recombines TRBV7-9 with TRBJ2-5; D is possibly TRBD1 or TRBD2 (6 bases each). Looked up from germline, CDR1 is SEHNR and CDR2 is FQNEAQ (reference sequence). Trimming left V 1 base short and J 5 bases short, with 14 bases between. CDR3 length: 15 amino acids. The CDR3 DNA reads as TGTGCCAGCAGCTTAGTCGGGGGCGTCTCGGAGACCCAGTACTTC. This gives the protein CASSLVGGVSETQYF. The whole variable domain, filled in from reference TRBV7-9 and TRBJ2-5, reads DTGVSQNPRHKITKRGQNVTFRCDPISEHNRLYWYRQTLGQGPEFLTYFQNEAQLEKSRLLSDRFSAERPKGSFSTLEIQRTEQGDSAMYLCASSLVGGVSETQYFGPGTRLLVL.

This clonotype has more than one count but fewer than ten. The chain is built from TRBV29-1 and TRBJ2-5, with 7 bases aligning to TRBD2. V lost 3 bases and J lost 4; bases outside the gene matches: 17. The length of the CDR3 is 17 residues. Germline CDR1 is SQVTM and CDR2 is ANQGSEA. CDR3 in DNA: TGCAGCGTTGAGTCCGGCGGGGGACGCCGACTGGGAGAGACCCAGTACTTC. It codes for CSVESGGGRRLGETQYF.

The gene calls are TRBV9 and TRBJ2-2, with TRBD2 matching over 8 bases. From germline, CDR1 is SGDLS and CDR2 YYNGEE. V lost 0 bases, J lost 6 bases, and 7 bases stayed unmatched. This CDR3 has 16 amino acids. The DNA of the CDR3 is TGTGCCAGCAGCGTAGGTCATAGCGGGGCCTCCGGGGAGCTGTTTTTT. The encoded protein is CASSVGHSGASGELFF.

This rearrangement joins TRBV2 to TRBJ1-1, with no clear D. V lost 3 bases and J 1 base, leaving 12 bases between the germline ends. Germline lookup yields CDR1 SNHLY and CDR2 FYNNEI. The CDR3 has 15 amino acids. As DNA, the CDR3 is TGTGCCAGCAGTGAGGATGGCCAGCCGAACACTGAAGCTTTCTTT. Encoded protein: CASSEDGQPNTEAFF.

This clonotype was detected a few times. Here the CDR3 reads CASTGGASGETQYF. In DNA form, the CDR3 reads TGCGCCAGTACAGGGGGCGCGTCGGGAGAGACCCAGTACTTC. The gene calls are TRBV5-1 and TRBJ2-5; 9 nucleotides align to TRBD1. Germline CDR1 is SGHRS and CDR2 is YFSETQ. The CDR3 runs to 14 residues. V lost 8 bases, J lost 4 bases, and 9 bases stayed unmatched.

The chain is built from TRBV5-1 and TRBJ1-1; the D is unclear. The CDR3 covers 14 residues. Trimming removed 4 bases from V and 1 base from J, with 11 bases in between. Germline V gene data show CDR1 as SGHRS and CDR2 as YFSETQ. The CDR3 sequence: CASSQNTENTEAFF. DNA of the CDR3: TGCGCCAGCAGCCAAAATACTGAGAACACTGAAGCTTTCTTT.

This clonotype was seen only a few times. This chain joins TRBV7-2 and TRBJ2-7, with 10 bases aligning to TRBD1. CDR1 is SGHTA, CDR2 FQGNSA, per germline. After removal of 1 base from V and 3 bases from J, the junction contained 6 bases not matched to a gene. The CDR3 has 16 amino acids. The CDR3 loop reads CASSLEPWDRGYEQYF. Here the CDR3 DNA reads TGTGCCAGCAGCTTAGAGCCTTGGGACAGGGGCTACGAGCAGTACTTC. The full variable domain, rest sourced from reference TRBV7-2 and TRBJ2-7, is GAGVSQSPSNKVTEKGKDVELRCDPISGHTALYWYRQSLGQGLEFLIYFQGNSAPDKSGLPSDRFSAERTGGSVSTLTIQRTQQEDSAVYLCASSLEPWDRGYEQYFGPGTRLTVT.